This entry lists 11 T cell receptor beta chains sequenced from one sample in a study of cytomegalovirus exposure and HLA in healthy donors. The study ran its PCR with 60 Vbeta and 13 Jbeta primers. The protocol was immunoSEQ multiplex PCR, while the TCRdb copy is restricted to in-frame clones and leaves out a portion. The sample yields 100,000 or so clones, roughly an eighth seen once. Sequenced input: PBMCs. These receptors came from a man aged 35 to 55 in good health and CMV-seropositive.

The chain joins TRBV7-9 to TRBJ1-1; D is unresolved. The CDR3 covers 13 residues. V shed 1 base and J shed 8 bases, with 11 bases lying between them. Germline V gene lookup returns CDR1 SEHNR and CDR2 FQNEAQ (reference sequence). The chain's CDR3 is CASSLDVTPEAFF. For the CDR3, the DNA is TGTGCCAGCAGCTTAGATGTGACACCCGAAGCTTTCTTT.

This clone appeared a few times. V and J are TRBV7-2 and TRBJ1-3; weak D call: TRBD1 (5 bases). CDR1 is SGHTA, CDR2 FQGNSA, per germline. The CDR3 length is 16 residues. Between the trimmed V and J ends, which lost 4 bases and 0 bases, there was a span of 13 bases. The CDR3: CASSSRTRSSGNTIYF. As DNA, the CDR3 is TGTGCCAGCAGCTCGCGGACACGAAGCTCTGGAAACACCATATATTTT.

Only a few counts were recorded for this clone. The CDR3 protein is CASSVVIEGEKLFF. The CDR3 DNA follows: TGTGCCAGCAGTGTAGTGATTGAGGGAGAAAAACTGTTTTTT. The chain joins TRBV6-1 to TRBJ1-4, with D uncertain. This CDR3 is built from 14 residues. Trimming took off 4 bases at V and 8 bases at J, with 14 bases between the two ends. Germline lookup yields CDR1 MNHNS and CDR2 SASEGT.

This clone appeared a few times. This chain links TRBV5-1 with TRBJ1-1, with D hard to call. Looked up from germline, CDR1 is SGHRS and CDR2 is YFSETQ. The length of the CDR3 is 14 residues. Trimming took 0 bases from V and 2 from J, leaving 8 bases between them. The CDR3 reads CASSLDRFNTEAFF. The CDR3 DNA follows: TGCGCCAGCAGCTTGGACAGATTTAACACTGAAGCTTTCTTT.

This clone came up a few times. The chain couples TRBV6-5 to TRBJ2-1; 7 nucleotides line up with TRBD2. Germline CDR1 and CDR2: MNHEY and SVGAGI. Unmatched junction bases numbered 3, after V lost 5 bases and J lost 8 bases. The CDR3 consists of 12 residues. The chain's CDR3 is CASSRGGDEQFF. For the CDR3, the DNA is TGTGCCAGCAGTCGTGGGGGGGATGAGCAGTTCTTC.

The rearrangement links TRBV28 to TRBJ2-3; 7 bases agree with TRBD2. Germline V gene lookup returns CDR1 MDHEN and CDR2 SYDVKM. The CDR3 has 18 amino acids. With V trimmed by 5 bases and J by 3 bases, 17 bases remained unmatched. DNA of the CDR3: TGTGCCAGCAGTCTCCCCCCTAGCGGAGCCTATGGGACAGATACGCAGTATTTT. It encodes CASSLPPSGAYGTDTQYF.

J is TRBJ2-1 and V is TRBV16; 7 nucleotides line up with TRBD1. Germline CDR1 reads KGHSY; CDR2 reads FQNENV. The V segment lost 6 bases and the J segment 6 bases; nucleotides outside the gene matches: 5. The CDR3 contains 13 residues. CDR3 residues: CASSPTGRNEQFF. CDR3 coding DNA: TGTGCCAGCAGTCCGACAGGGCGCAATGAGCAGTTCTTC.

In its sample, this clone was seen a few times. V and J are TRBV5-4 and TRBJ1-2, with 9 bases that match TRBD1. This CDR3 region has 16 residues. Losses at the gene ends were 7 bases for V and 4 bases for J; bases not matched to a gene: 14. The germline gives CDR1 SGHNT, CDR2 YYREEE (reference sequence). CDR3 nucleotide sequence: TGTGCCAGCTCACCAACCACAGGGGGCTATAGCTATGGCTACACCTTC. It is translated as CASSPTTGGYSYGYTF.

The chain recombines TRBV9 with TRBJ2-5, with D maybe TRBD1 (6 bases). Trimming cost V 4 bases and J 5 bases, with 15 bases left between them. This CDR3 spans 14 amino acids. Per the germline V gene, CDR1 is SGDLS and CDR2 is YYNGEE. CDR3 protein: CASSRDMLLETQYF. The CDR3 nucleotides read TGTGCCAGCAGCAGGGACATGCTGTTGGAGACCCAGTACTTC.

The chain uses TRBV6-5 and TRBJ1-2; maybe TRBD1 (6 bases). Trimming took off 2 bases at V and 6 bases at J, with 13 bases between the two ends. CDR3 length equals 14 residues. Germline V lookup: CDR1 MNHEY, CDR2 SVGAGI. The CDR3 nucleotides are TGTGCCAGCAGTTACACAGGGTTCAAGCATGGCTACACCTTC. This translates into CASSYTGFKHGYTF.

This chain uses TRBV11-2 with TRBJ2-3, with no clear D. The CDR3 contains 13 residues. Trimming shortened V by 0 bases and J by 6 bases, and 7 bases separated the two germline ends. CDR1 is SGHAT, CDR2 FQNNGV, per germline. The CDR3 nucleotides are TGTGCCAGCAGCTTAGAGACCGGGGATACGCAGTATTTT. This translates into CASSLETGDTQYF.